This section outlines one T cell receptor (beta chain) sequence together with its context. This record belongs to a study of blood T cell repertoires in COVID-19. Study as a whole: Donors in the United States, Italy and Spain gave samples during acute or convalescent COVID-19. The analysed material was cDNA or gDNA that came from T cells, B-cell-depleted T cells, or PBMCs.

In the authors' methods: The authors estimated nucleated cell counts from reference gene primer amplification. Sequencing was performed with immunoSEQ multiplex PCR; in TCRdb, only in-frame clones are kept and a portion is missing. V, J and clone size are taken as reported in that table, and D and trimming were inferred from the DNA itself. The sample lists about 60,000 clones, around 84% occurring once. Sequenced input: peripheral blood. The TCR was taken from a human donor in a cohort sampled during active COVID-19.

The CDR3 is CASSPSISYEQYF. In nucleotides, the CDR3 is TGCGCCAGCAGCCCGAGTATATCCTACGAGCAGTACTTC. The chain carries TRBV4-3 and TRBJ2-7; D is undetermined. The germline V gene has CDR1 LGHNA and CDR2 YSLEER. The length of the CDR3 is 13 residues. V was shortened by 4 bases and J by 1 base, with 8 bases between the two germline ends.